One sample yielded the 13 T cell receptor beta chains listed below, sequenced in a study of blood T cell repertoires in COVID-19 (dated by TCRdb to the early 2020s). To prepare the library, the immunoSEQ multiplex PCR assay was applied. In TCRdb, the immuneACCESS table is reduced to in-frame sequences with V and J assigned. These tables do not hold every clone; where another copy was compared, an unresolved V gene accounts for under half, and the others remain unexplained. Counted in this sample were about 440,000 clones; approximately 88% of them appeared once. The top ten clonotypes cover around 12% of the sample. The sample consisted of peripheral blood. The receptors were gathered from a woman in her fifties or sixties with COVID-19, enrolled during active disease.

The genes are TRBV6-1 and TRBJ1-4, with 7 bases matching TRBD1. There are 13 residues in the CDR3. CDR1 and CDR2 from the germline V gene are MNHNS and SASEGT. The ends lost 1 base at V and 12 bases at J; junction bases unmatched: 5. The CDR3: CASSEDRGGELFF. Here the CDR3 DNA reads TGTGCCAGCAGTGAAGACAGGGGCGGTGAACTGTTTTTT.

The V gene is TRBV3-1 (or the pseudogene TRBV3-2), the J gene TRBJ2-3; D is unclear. CDR1 LGHDT and CDR2 YNNKEL come from the germline V gene (reference sequence). The CDR3 contains 13 residues. V shed 0 bases and J shed 6 bases, with 7 bases lying between them. The CDR3 region has the DNA TGTGCCAGCAGCCAAGATCTCGTGGATACGCAGTATTTT. Its protein is CASSQDLVDTQYF.

The chain carries TRBV12-3 or TRBV12-4 and TRBJ1-5, with a weak D call TRBD1 (5 bases). This CDR3 contains 11 residues. The V and J ends lost 8 bases and 12 bases respectively, with 14 bases between them. CDR3 DNA: TGTGCCAGCGGTTCGGGGGTCTTCCAGCATTTT. It is translated as CASGSGVFQHF.

The CDR3, as DNA: TGTGCCAGCAGCTCACGGACTAGCGGGCACGAGCAGTACTTC. Translation: CASSSRTSGHEQYF. The chain is built from TRBV21-1 and TRBJ2-7; the table's TRBD2 call for D was not verified on the DNA. TRBV21-1 is recorded as a pseudogene. The CDR3 totals 14 residues.

The V call is TRBV2, the J call TRBJ1-4; 7 bases line up with TRBD1. The germline gives CDR1 SNHLY, CDR2 FYNNEI. This CDR3 spans 16 amino acids. V shed 0 bases and J 5 bases; nucleotides not matched to a gene: 6. As DNA, the CDR3 is TGTGCCAGCAGTGAAGCCTGGACAGGTCAGAATGAAAAACTGTTTTTT. Protein sequence: CASSEAWTGQNEKLFF.

The V gene is TRBV20-1, the J gene TRBJ1-5; tentatively, D is TRBD1 (5 bases). This CDR3 region has 13 residues. Trimming stripped 3 bases from V and 5 bases from J, with 11 bases between. CDR1 DFQATT and CDR2 SNEGSKA come from the germline V gene (reference sequence). The CDR3 coding sequence is TGCAGTGCTAGTCCTTCGGGGGATCAGCCCCAGCATTTT. Its translation: CSASPSGDQPQHF.

The rearrangement joins TRBV5-4 to TRBJ1-3; 9 bases are a match to TRBD1. Losses at the gene ends were 3 bases for V and 6 bases for J; bases not matched to a gene: 7. CDR1 and CDR2 from the germline V gene are SGHNT and YYREEE (reference sequence). The CDR3 length is 15 residues. DNA of the CDR3: TGTGCCAGCAGCTCGCCGGGACAGGGAGTAAACACCATATATTTT. Residues: CASSSPGQGVNTIYF.

This rearrangement joins TRBV19 to TRBJ2-1; 7 nucleotides match TRBD1. Looked up from germline, CDR1 is LNHDA and CDR2 is SQIVND (reference sequence). V shed 5 bases and J 4 bases; nucleotides not matched to a gene: 11. CDR3 size: 16 residues. The CDR3 sequence: CASSPPGQVLYNEQFF. The CDR3 region has the DNA TGTGCCAGTAGTCCCCCCGGACAGGTCCTTTACAATGAGCAGTTCTTC. The full variable domain, with the rest looked up from reference TRBV19 and TRBJ2-1, is DGGITQSPKYLFRKEGQNVTLSCEQNLNHDAMYWYRQDPGQGLRLIYYSQIVNDFQKGDIAEGYSVSREKKESFPLTVTSAQKNPTAFYLCASSPPGQVLYNEQFFGPGTRLTVL.

The rearrangement joins TRBV9 to TRBJ2-1; 13 bases line up with TRBD2. V lost 1 base to trimming and J lost 8 bases; unmatched junction nucleotides: 6. CDR3 size: 16 residues. CDR1 and CDR2 from the germline V gene are SGDLS and YYNGEE. CDR3: CASSVTGTSGKDEQFF. The DNA for the CDR3 is TGTGCCAGCAGCGTAACCGGGACTAGCGGGAAGGATGAGCAGTTCTTC.

This clone appeared once. The chain uses TRBV13 and TRBJ1-1; D call uncertain. This CDR3 is 13 amino acids long. The V end lost 6 bases, the J end lost 10 bases, and 18 bases lay between the germline ends. Germline values: CDR1 PRHDT, CDR2 FYEKMQ (reference sequence). The CDR3 DNA reads TGTGCCAGCAGACCCAGCTGGGCGCCCGGAGCTTTCTTT. Protein product: CASRPSWAPGAFF.

This clone was observed once. The V call is TRBV19, the J call TRBJ1-5; the match to TRBD1 covers 7 bases. Germline loops: CDR1 LNHDA, CDR2 SQIVND (reference sequence). Trimming cost V 0 bases and J 5 bases; bases outside gene matches: 4. CDR3 size: 15 residues. The CDR3 DNA reads as TGTGCCAGTAGTATAGATAGGGACAGTCATCAGCCCCAGCATTTT. It translates to CASSIDRDSHQPQHF.

This clone was observed a single time. The chain couples TRBV28 to TRBJ2-6; D is ambiguous. Germline V gene lookup returns CDR1 MDHEN and CDR2 SYDVKM. Trimming took off 3 bases at V and 2 bases at J, with 2 bases between the two ends. This CDR3 comprises 13 residues. The CDR3 DNA follows: TGTGCCAGCAGTTTCGCTGGGGCCAACGTCCTGACTTTC. As protein: CASSFAGANVLTF.

V usage is TRBV2 and J usage is TRBJ2-2; possibly TRBD1 for D (5 bases). Between the trimmed V and J ends, which lost 6 bases and 3 bases, there was a span of 8 bases. Per the germline V gene, CDR1 is SNHLY and CDR2 is FYNNEI. The CDR3 totals 13 residues. Written as DNA, the CDR3 is TGTGCCAGCAGCCTACAGGACACCGGGGAGCTGTTTTTT. This sequence encodes CASSLQDTGELFF.